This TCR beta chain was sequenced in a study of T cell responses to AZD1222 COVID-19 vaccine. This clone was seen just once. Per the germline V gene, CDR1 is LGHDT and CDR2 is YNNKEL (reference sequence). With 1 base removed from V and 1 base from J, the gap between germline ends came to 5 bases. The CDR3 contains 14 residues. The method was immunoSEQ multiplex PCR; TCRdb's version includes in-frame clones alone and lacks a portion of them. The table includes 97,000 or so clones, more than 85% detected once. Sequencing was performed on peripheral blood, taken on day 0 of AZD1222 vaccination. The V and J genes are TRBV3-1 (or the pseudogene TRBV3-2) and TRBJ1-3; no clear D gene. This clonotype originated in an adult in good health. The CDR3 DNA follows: TGTGCCAGCAGCCAAGTCGGGTCTGGAAACACCATATATTTT. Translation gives CASSQVGSGNTIYF.